The 5 T cell receptor beta chains below come from one sample, sequenced in a study of response to subunit inactivated influenza vaccine. TCRdb reanalysed the RT-PCR reads using MiXCR and keeps one entry per CDR3 protein. This table has 540,000 or so distinct CDR3 sequences, 13% appearing once. The sequences come from PBMCs from blood, collected roughly 6 weeks after vaccination. These receptors were collected from a man aged 45 to 65 who received an inactivated influenza vaccine.

This sequence joins TRBV3-1 and TRBJ1-5, with 9 positions matching TRBD1. Germline-derived CDR1 and CDR2 are LGHDT and YNNKEL (reference sequence). CDR3 length: 15 amino acids. Trimming at V came to 3 bases and at J to 6 bases, leaving 6 bases not matched to a gene. In DNA form, the CDR3 reads TGTGCCAGCAGCCACGGACAGGGGAGGGCTCAGCCCCAGCATTTT. Amino acids: CASSHGQGRAQPQHF.

This clonotype was counted between two and nine times. The CDR3 DNA sequence: TGTGCCAGCAGCTTGAGCGACAGCCCCTCCGGCTACAATGAGCAGTTCTTC. It yields the protein CASSLSDSPSGYNEQFF. The chain has TRBV9 and TRBJ2-1; TRBD1 might be the D (5 bases). The CDR3 length is 17 residues. Germline V CDR1 and CDR2: SGDLS, YYNGEE. V lost 4 bases and J lost 3, with 20 bases in between.

This clonotype was seen more than once but under ten times. This chain connects TRBV20-1 to TRBJ2-3; D perhaps matches TRBD2 (5 bases). Germline assignment: CDR1 DFQATT and CDR2 SNEGSKA (reference sequence). The germline V and J ends were trimmed by 1 base and 2 bases, with 13 bases remaining between them. The CDR3 loop spans 15 amino acids. The CDR3 DNA follows: TGCAGTGCTAGAGTCGGGTCGGAGGTCACAGATACGCAGTATTTT. Translation gives CSARVGSEVTDTQYF.

The V gene is TRBV12-3 or TRBV12-4, the J gene TRBJ2-1; TRBD2 matches at 11 bases. This CDR3 spans 15 amino acids. V lost 7 bases to trimming and J lost 5 bases; unmatched junction nucleotides: 7. CDR3 nucleotides: TGTGCCAGCACCGCCGAGACTAGCGGGAACAATGAGCAGTTCTTC. Translation: CASTAETSGNNEQFF.

The chain joins TRBV9 to TRBJ2-7; 9 nucleotides agree with TRBD2. Germline CDR1 is SGDLS and CDR2 is YYNGEE. CDR3 size: 13 residues. With V trimmed by 6 bases and J by 6 bases, 7 bases remained unmatched. The CDR3 here is CASTSGLAGEQYF. The CDR3 DNA reads TGTGCCAGCACCTCGGGACTAGCCGGCGAGCAGTACTTC.